The clone carrying this T cell receptor (beta chain) was counted at least ten times. Its antigen is still unknown. It was RNA transcripts that yielded the amplified TCR beta CDR3 regions. The primer set for the first-round RT-PCR of the TCR CDR3 was HTBI. TCRdb itself ran the multiplex PCR reads through MiXCR, one entry per CDR3 protein. Of hundreds of thousands of distinct CDR3 sequences in the sample, 14% were seen once. Germline lookup yields CDR1 SEHNR and CDR2 FQNEAQ (reference sequence). The CDR3 loop spans 12 amino acids. Germline trimming cut 5 bases from V and 9 bases from J; bases unmatched to any gene: 6. These data belong to a study of T cells in Graves' hyperthyroidism and ophthalmopathy. The wider study: The authors collected peripheral blood at initial diagnosis, before any treatment.

Study-level results: Ophthalmopathy stood apart from stable hyperthyroidism in a 13 V-J model.

The chain employs TRBV7-9 and TRBJ2-7, with TRBD1 matching over 8 bases. The clonotype comes from a woman aged 18-29 years with Graves' hyperthyroidism. Sequenced material: blood. The CDR3: CASSQGQGGQYF. The CDR3 DNA reads TGTGCCAGCAGCCAAGGACAGGGCGGGCAGTACTTC.